This T cell receptor beta chain was documented in a study of shared T cell receptors in the human thymus (dated by TCRdb to the early 2020s). In terms of the full investigation: The study examined how self-reactive, shared T-cell receptor alpha chains are generated in the human thymus.

Per the germline V gene, MGHRA is the CDR1 and YSYEKL is the CDR2. V lost 3 bases and J lost 6 bases, and the count of bases not matched to a germline gene is 18. Spanning cysteine to phenylalanine, the CDR3 consists of 18 amino acids. Only CDR3 DNA remains: 54 bases, in frame from the first base. Notes on this clone: Its antigen target is currently unknown. Base qualities were left out, and no much larger clone turns up one base away.

Library preparation used the immunoSEQ multiplex PCR assay. TCRdb took over this immuneACCESS table, retaining in-frame rearrangements with V and J assigned. Such tables are incomplete; in checked studies, under half of the missing clones stem from an unresolved V gene, and the remainder is unexplained. For this sample there are hundreds of thousands of clones; around 85% appear just once. Clones ranked in the top ten supply under 0.012% of the sample. These data were likewise used in another study, on human thymus T cells. The second paper further reports: The donors were immunologically healthy infants in Finland who had open corrective cardiac surgery for congenital heart defects. The thymus tissue came from surgical resects taken out during corrective cardiac surgery. Biased V and J gene segment usage appeared to be present in both thymic and peripheral blood repertoires. The related research found that thymic TCR repertoires overlapped highly between unrelated individuals. The study used seven to nine infant thymus samples plus four related peripheral blood samples to characterize TCR alpha and beta repertoires. The cohort included about 6 male and a couple of female infants, with donor ages spanning 7 to 244 days. After being mechanically released from the tissue, thymocytes were kept at -70 degrees C in pellets of about 8.5-32 million cells. A QIAsymphony instrument was used to extract genomic DNA from frozen cell pellets. TCRB and TCRAD loci were amplified from a standardized quantity of quality-controlled genomic DNA using the immunoSEQ multiplex PCR assay. Amplicons spanned the V(D)J region at a length sufficient to cover the CDR3 and identify V and J genes. Through the commercial immunoSEQ service, the amplicons were sequenced on an Illumina platform. Primer bias and sequencing errors were corrected using previously described methods, and TCRAD and TCRB definitions followed the IMGT database. Analysis of the repertoires was done with immunoSEQ Analyzer 3.0 and VDJTools and included basic statistics, V/J segment usage, diversity estimates, rarefaction and pairwise overlap. Diversity was estimated with Chao1, ChaoE, Efron-Thisted, Shannon and inverse Simpson indices, and also on datasets down-sampled to the smallest sample. Repertoire overlap was determined by strict matching of CDR3 nucleotide sequence, V gene and J gene, and Jaccard-based multidimensional scaling clustering was applied. On average, thymus samples yielded some 810,000 unique TCRB clonotypes, whereas blood samples yielded approximately 84,000.

Sequencing input: thymocytes. The sequence joins TRBV4-1 to TRBJ1-2; 8 nucleotides in the junction match TRBD1. The clonotype was recovered from a girl less than two years old with a congenital heart defect. Donor details come from another sample of the same person, matched by shared clones. Here is the DNA: TGCGCCAGCAGCCAGACTACACAGGGGGGAACCCAAGGCCATGGCTACACCTTC. This yields the protein CASSQTTQGGTQGHGYTF.